This T cell receptor beta chain was sequenced in a study of identical twins. Germline V gene lookup returns CDR1 MDHEN and CDR2 SYDVKM. CDR3 length: 14 residues. V was trimmed by 6 bases and J by 6 bases, leaving 15 bases between them. Regarding this clonotype: Its antigen is as yet unknown.

TCRdb used MiXCR to reprocess the 5' RACE reads, holding one entry per CDR3 protein. The profile shows about 1.7 million distinct CDR3 sequences, about 30% of them singletons. The study, taken as a whole, reports: Out-of-frame beta sequences exhibited a weaker degree of excess twin sharing. Donors were not followed over many years; analysis was cross-sectional. The more abundant beta clonotypes in cord blood had fewer insertions, and memory repertoires did not show this. Diverse VJ usage suggested most zero-insertion clonotypes were not invariant T cells.

This rearrangement joins TRBV28 to TRBJ1-5, with D maybe TRBD1 (5 bases). The sample taken for sequencing was cord blood. The source of this sequence is a newborn girl in good health. The DNA of the CDR3 is TGTGCCAGCAGCAGACTGGGGGGAGGTCAGCCCCAGCATTTT. Translating gives CASSRLGGGQPQHF.